What follows is one T cell receptor (beta chain) and its context. The sample originates from a study of blood T cell repertoires in COVID-19. Looking at the study overall: Spain, Italy and the United States supplied samples that represented acute and convalescent COVID-19. The cDNA or gDNA used as material had been derived from T cells, B-cell-depleted T cells, or PBMCs.

Original data processing: Using reference gene primer amplification, nucleated cell counts were estimated. TCRdb's table, derived via immunoSEQ multiplex PCR, lists solely in-frame clones and lacks some. The DNA was the basis for D and trimming; V, J and clone size are from that table. The table has around 170,000 clones, almost 85% seen once. The TCR comes from a man in his late teens or twenties with active or convalescent COVID-19. The sample consisted of peripheral blood.

DNA for the CDR3: TGCGCCAGCAGCTTTTGGGGCCCGGACAGACAAACCGGGGAGCTGTTTTTT. The encoded protein is CASSFWGPDRQTGELFF. The rearrangement uses TRBV5-1 and TRBJ2-2, with a tentative D call TRBD1 (6 bases). The CDR3 is 17 residues long. Germline lookup yields CDR1 SGHRS and CDR2 YFSETQ. V dropped 2 bases and J dropped 5 bases, with 19 bases sitting between them.